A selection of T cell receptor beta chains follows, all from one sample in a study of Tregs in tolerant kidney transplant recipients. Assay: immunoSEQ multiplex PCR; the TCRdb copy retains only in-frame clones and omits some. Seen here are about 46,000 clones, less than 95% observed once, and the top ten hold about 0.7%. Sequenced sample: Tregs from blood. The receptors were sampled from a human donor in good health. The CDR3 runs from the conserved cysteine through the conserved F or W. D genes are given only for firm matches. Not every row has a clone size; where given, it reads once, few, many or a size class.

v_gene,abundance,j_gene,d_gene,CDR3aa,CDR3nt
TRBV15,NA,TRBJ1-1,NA,CATSREGVRREAFF,TGTGCCACCAGCAGAGAGGGAGTACGGCGTGAAGCTTTCTTT
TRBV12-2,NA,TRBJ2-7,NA,CASRLAGTSADEQYF,TGTGCAAGTCGCTTAGCTGGGACTAGCGCGGACGAGCAGTACTTC
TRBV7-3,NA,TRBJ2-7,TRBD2,CASSRGSGGRYEQYF,TGTGCCAGCAGCCGAGGGAGCGGGGGGCGCTACGAGCAGTACTTC
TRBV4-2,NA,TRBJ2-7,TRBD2,CASSQDALAGGHYEQYF,TGTGCCAGCAGCCAAGATGCCCTAGCGGGAGGACACTACGAGCAGTACTTC
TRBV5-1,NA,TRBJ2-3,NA,CASSLTLVDTQYF,TGCGCCAGCAGCTTGACTCTAGTGGATACGCAGTATTTT
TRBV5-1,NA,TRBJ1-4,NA,CASSYGGGTGNNEKLFF,TGCGCCAGCAGCTACGGTGGTGGGACGGGAAATAATGAAAAACTGTTTTTT
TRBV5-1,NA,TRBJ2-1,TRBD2,CASSRGTSGRADEQFF,TGCGCCAGCAGCCGGGGGACTAGCGGGAGGGCCGATGAGCAGTTCTTC
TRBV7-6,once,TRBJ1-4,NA,CASSPRLVAGAGSEKLFF,TGTGCCAGCAGCCCACGCCTCGTTGCAGGGGCGGGAAGTGAAAAACTGTTTTTT
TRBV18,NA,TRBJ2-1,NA,CASSPVATPSEQFF,TGTGCCAGCTCACCAGTAGCTACACCAAGTGAGCAGTTCTTC
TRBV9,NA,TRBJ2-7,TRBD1,CASSVGQGHYEQYF,TGTGCCAGCAGCGTAGGACAGGGCCACTACGAGCAGTACTTC
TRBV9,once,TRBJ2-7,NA,CASSVGLGTYEQYF,TGTGCCAGCAGCGTAGGGCTAGGTACCTACGAGCAGTACTTC
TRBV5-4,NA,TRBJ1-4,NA,CASSQDQGPGVEKLFF,TGTGCCAGCAGCCAGGACCAGGGACCTGGAGTTGAAAAACTGTTTTTT
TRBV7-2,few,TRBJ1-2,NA,CASSHRQTPPYGYTF,TGTGCCAGCAGCCACAGACAGACACCCCCCTATGGCTACACCTTC
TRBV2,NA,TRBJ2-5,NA,CASSVGPETQYF,TGTGCCAGCAGTGTAGGTCCGGAGACCCAGTACTTC
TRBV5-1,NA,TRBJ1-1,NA,CASRWTVNTEAFF,TGCGCCAGCAGATGGACAGTGAACACTGAAGCTTTCTTT
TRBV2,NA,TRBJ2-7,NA,CASSPRGLRNEQYF,TGTGCCAGTTCTCCGAGGGGGTTGCGGAACGAGCAGTACTTC
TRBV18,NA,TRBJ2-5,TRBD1,CASSSSGGRETQYF,TGTGCCAGCTCCTCGTCAGGGGGAAGAGAGACCCAGTACTTC
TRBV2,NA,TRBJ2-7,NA,CASGEHFGGEQYF,TGTGCCAGCGGTGAGCACTTCGGAGGCGAGCAGTACTTC
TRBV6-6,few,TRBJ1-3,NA,CASCDWGDTIYF,TGTGCCAGCTGCGATTGGGGAGACACCATATATTTT
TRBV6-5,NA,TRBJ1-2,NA,CASSLGGSYGYTF,TGTGCCAGCAGTTTGGGCGGTAGCTATGGCTACACCTTC
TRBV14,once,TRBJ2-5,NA,CASSQAGTAQETQYF,TGTGCCAGCAGCCAAGCTGGGACTGCTCAAGAGACCCAGTACTTC
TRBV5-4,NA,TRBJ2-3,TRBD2,CASSLRLAADTQYF,TGTGCCAGCAGCTTGAGACTAGCTGCGGATACGCAGTATTTT
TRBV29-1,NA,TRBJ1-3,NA,CSVGQGNTIYF,TGCAGCGTGGGGCAGGGAAACACCATATATTTT
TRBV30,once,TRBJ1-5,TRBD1,CAWSVQGNQPQHF,TGTGCCTGGAGCGTACAGGGGAATCAGCCCCAGCATTTT
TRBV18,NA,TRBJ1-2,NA,CASSLQETNYGYTF,TGTGCCAGCTCGCTACAGGAAACTAACTATGGCTACACCTTC
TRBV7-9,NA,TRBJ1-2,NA,CASSLDRRASGNGYTF,TGTGCCAGCAGCTTAGACCGTCGCGCCTCGGGAAATGGCTACACCTTC
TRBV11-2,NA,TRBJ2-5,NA,CASSFSEETQYF,TGTGCCAGCAGCTTCTCCGAGGAGACCCAGTACTTC
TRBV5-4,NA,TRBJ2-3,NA,CASSPRLQSTDTQYF,TGTGCCAGCAGCCCCCGACTACAATCCACAGATACGCAGTATTTT
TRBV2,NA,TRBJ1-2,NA,CASKKGHSNYGYTF,TGTGCCAGCAAGAAAGGACACTCCAACTATGGCTACACCTTC
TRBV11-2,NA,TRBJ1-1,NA,CASSLRTPKNTEAFF,TGTGCCAGCAGCTTGCGGACGCCCAAGAACACTGAAGCTTTCTTT
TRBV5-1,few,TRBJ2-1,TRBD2,CASRSFLAGGEQFF,TGCGCCAGCAGATCCTTTCTAGCGGGGGGTGAGCAGTTCTTC
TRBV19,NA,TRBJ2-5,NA,CASSRRGLQETQYF,TGTGCCAGTAGCCGCAGGGGCCTGCAAGAGACCCAGTACTTC
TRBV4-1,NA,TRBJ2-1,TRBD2,CASSPPASGRAREQFF,TGCGCCAGCAGTCCGCCGGCTAGCGGGAGGGCCCGTGAGCAGTTCTTC
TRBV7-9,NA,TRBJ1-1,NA,CASSFGGSTEAFF,TGTGCCAGCAGCTTTGGGGGGAGCACTGAAGCTTTCTTT
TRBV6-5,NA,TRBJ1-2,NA,CASRKTQANYGYTF,TGTGCCAGCAGGAAGACTCAAGCTAACTATGGCTACACCTTC
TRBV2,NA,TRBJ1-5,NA,CASSAGVAPHQPQHF,TGTGCCAGCAGTGCAGGGGTCGCACCTCATCAGCCCCAGCATTTT
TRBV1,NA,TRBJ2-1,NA,CTSSPRGVDSYNEQFF,TGCACCAGCAGCCCTCGGGGGGTAGACTCCTACAATGAGCAGTTCTTC
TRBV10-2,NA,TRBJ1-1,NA,CASSRTSQGWGTEAFF,TGCGCCAGCAGTCGGACCTCACAGGGATGGGGGACTGAAGCTTTCTTT
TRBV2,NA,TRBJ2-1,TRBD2,CASSPWTSGRIGEQFF,TGTGCCAGCAGTCCTTGGACTAGCGGGAGAATCGGTGAGCAGTTCTTC
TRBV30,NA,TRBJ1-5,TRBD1,CAWSFRDSYSNQPQHF,TGTGCCTGGAGTTTCCGGGACAGCTATAGCAATCAGCCCCAGCATTTT
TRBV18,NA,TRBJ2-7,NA,CASSPRQPEQYF,TGTGCCAGCTCACCCCGACAGCCCGAGCAGTACTTC
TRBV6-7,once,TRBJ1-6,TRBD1,CASSYSQPSGTGGVSYNSPLHF,TGTGCCAGCAGTTACTCGCAACCTTCCGGGACAGGGGGCGTTTCCTATAATTCACCCCTCCACTTT
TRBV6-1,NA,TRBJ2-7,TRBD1,CASSAPGTGSYEQYF,TGTGCCAGCAGTGCTCCCGGGACAGGCTCCTACGAGCAGTACTTC
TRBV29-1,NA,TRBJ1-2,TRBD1,CSVGTGAATNYGYTF,TGCAGCGTGGGAACAGGGGCCGCCACGAACTATGGCTACACCTTC
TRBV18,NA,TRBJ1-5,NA,CASSPEEGITQHF,TGTGCCAGCTCACCGGAAGAAGGGATAACCCAGCATTTT
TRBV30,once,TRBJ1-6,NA,CAWGGYGSPLHF,TGTGCCTGGGGAGGATATGGATCACCCCTCCACTTT
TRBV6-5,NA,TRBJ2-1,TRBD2,CASSLRGLLYNEQFF,TGTGCCAGCAGCTTAAGGGGACTATTATACAATGAGCAGTTCTTC
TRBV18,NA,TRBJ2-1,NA,CASSPSERIRWQFF,TGTGCCAGCTCACCATCAGAACGAATCCGATGGCAGTTCTTC
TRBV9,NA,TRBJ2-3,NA,CASSTRITDTQYF,TGTGCCAGCAGCACTCGGATTACAGATACGCAGTATTTT